Shown below are 6 T cell receptor beta chains from a single sample sequenced in a study of cytomegalovirus exposure and HLA in healthy donors. The primer mix had 60 Vbeta and 13 Jbeta primers. Sequenced by immunoSEQ multiplex PCR; TCRdb stores in-frame clones only, minus some. In the table there are 150,000 to 200,000 clones, around 75% of which are singletons. Sequencing was performed on PBMCs. All receptors come from a woman aged 50 to 60 in good health and CMV-seropositive.

This clone was found once. The CDR3 DNA is TGTGCCAGCAGTGTCCAAGGGAGTAATAATTCACCCCTCCACTTT. It yields the protein CASSVQGSNNSPLHF. This chain uses TRBV6-5 with TRBJ1-6, with D unclear. The CDR3 is made up of 15 amino acids. The germline CDR1 and CDR2 sequences are MNHEY and SVGAGI. Deletions cut 5 bases from V and 5 bases from J, with 13 bases between.

The chain recombines TRBV6-5 with TRBJ2-7; 11 nucleotides align to TRBD2. CDR1 and CDR2 from the germline V gene are MNHEY and SVGAGI. V was clipped by 6 bases and J by 4 bases; unmatched bases: 8. The CDR3 is made up of 15 amino acids. As DNA, the CDR3 is TGTGCCAGCAGGTGGGGTAGCGGGGGGGCATACGAGCAGTACTTC. This encodes CASRWGSGGAYEQYF.

This clone was seen more than once but under ten times. The rearrangement uses TRBV6-6 and TRBJ1-1, with 9 bases that match TRBD1. Trimming took 5 bases from V and 5 from J; bases not matched to a gene: 6. The CDR3 length is 14 residues. Germline loops: CDR1 MNHNY, CDR2 SVGAGI (reference sequence). The CDR3 DNA follows: TGTGCCAGCAGTCTCACAGGGGGCGGAACTGAAGCTTTCTTT. This encodes CASSLTGGGTEAFF.

This clone was counted only a few times. This chain joins TRBV9 and TRBJ2-3; 12 bases match TRBD2. The J segment lost 1 base and the V segment lost 5 bases, leaving 5 bases of the junction unmatched. CDR3 size: 16 residues. CDR1 is SGDLS and CDR2 is YYNGEE in the germline V gene. For the CDR3, the DNA is TGTGCCAGCAGTACTAGCGGGGGGCCGGGCACAGATACGCAGTATTTT. Residues: CASSTSGGPGTDTQYF.

The rearrangement links TRBV2 to TRBJ1-1; 7 nucleotides align to TRBD1. V shed 7 bases and J 9 bases; nucleotides not matched to a gene: 8. The length of the CDR3 is 12 residues. Germline V gene lookup returns CDR1 SNHLY and CDR2 FYNNEI. The CDR3 coding sequence is TGTGCCAGCAAAGGACAGGCCGCGAAAGCTTTCTTT. Translation: CASKGQAAKAFF.

The V gene is TRBV7-3, the J gene TRBJ2-7; possible D gene TRBD2, 6 bases. Germline-derived CDR1 and CDR2 are SGHTA and FQGTGA. This CDR3 has 13 amino acids. The V end was cut by 8 bases, the J end by 6 bases, with 17 bases between. CDR3 residues: CASGANAGSEQYF. The CDR3 nucleotides are TGTGCCAGCGGGGCTAACGCGGGGTCCGAGCAGTACTTC.